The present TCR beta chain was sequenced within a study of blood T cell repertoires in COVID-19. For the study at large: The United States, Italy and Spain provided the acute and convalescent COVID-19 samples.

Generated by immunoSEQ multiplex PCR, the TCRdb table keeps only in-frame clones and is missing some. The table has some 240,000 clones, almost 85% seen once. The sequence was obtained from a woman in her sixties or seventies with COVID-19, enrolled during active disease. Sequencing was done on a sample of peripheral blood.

As DNA, the CDR3 is TGTGCCAGCAGCCAACAGCGGGGTTCCTACAATGAGCAGTTCTTC. It specifies CASSQQRGSYNEQFF. The chain couples TRBV3-1 (or the pseudogene TRBV3-2) to TRBJ2-1, with 7 bases identical to TRBD2. Germline V lookup: CDR1 LGHDT, CDR2 YNNKEL (reference sequence). The CDR3 runs to 15 residues. Trimming cost V 2 bases and J 1 base; bases outside gene matches: 2.